Included here is one T cell receptor (beta chain) sequence, with context. Original processing notes: By means of reference gene primer amplification, nucleated cell counts were estimated. Sequencing used immunoSEQ multiplex PCR; TCRdb keeps in-frame clones, though not all of them. The V and J calls and clone size come from that table; D and trimming were worked out from the DNA. The sample has 190,000 or so clones; around 85% are singletons. The sample is drawn from a study of blood T cell repertoires in COVID-19. Background on the study: Acute-phase and convalescent COVID-19 samples originated in the United States, Italy and Spain. The analysed material was cDNA or gDNA that came from T cells, B-cell-depleted T cells, or PBMCs.

Losses at the gene ends were 5 bases for V and 4 bases for J; bases not matched to a gene: 6. CDR1 SGHTA and CDR2 FQGNSA come from the germline V gene. This CDR3 has 16 amino acids. The V call is TRBV7-2, the J call TRBJ2-1; TRBD2 agrees at 12 bases. The TCR comes from a man between 45 and 60 years old who had recovered from COVID-19. Specimen: peripheral blood. The CDR3 DNA reads as TGTGCCAGCAGCCCTCGGACTAGCGGGACGTACAATGAGCAGTTCTTC. This gives the protein CASSPRTSGTYNEQFF.